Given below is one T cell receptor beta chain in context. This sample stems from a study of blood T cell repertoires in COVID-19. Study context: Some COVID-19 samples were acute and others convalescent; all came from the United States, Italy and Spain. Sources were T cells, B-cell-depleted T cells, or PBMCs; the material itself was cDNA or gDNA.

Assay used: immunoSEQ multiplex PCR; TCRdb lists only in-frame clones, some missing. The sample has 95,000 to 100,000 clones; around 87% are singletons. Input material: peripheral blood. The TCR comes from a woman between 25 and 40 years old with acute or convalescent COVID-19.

The CDR3, as DNA: TGTGCCAGCAGCAACGGGAGAGGCAGCTACTACGAGCAGTACTTC. Protein: CASSNGRGSYYEQYF. V usage is TRBV7-2 and J usage is TRBJ2-7; D perhaps matches TRBD2 (6 bases). V shed 5 bases and J shed 3 bases, with 17 bases lying between them. The CDR3 is 15 residues long. Germline CDR1 and CDR2: SGHTA and FQGNSA. The full variable domain, completed using reference TRBV7-2 and TRBJ2-7, is GAGVSQSPSNKVTEKGKDVELRCDPISGHTALYWYRQSLGQGLEFLIYFQGNSAPDKSGLPSDRFSAERTGGSVSTLTIQRTQQEDSAVYLCASSNGRGSYYEQYFGPGTRLTVT.